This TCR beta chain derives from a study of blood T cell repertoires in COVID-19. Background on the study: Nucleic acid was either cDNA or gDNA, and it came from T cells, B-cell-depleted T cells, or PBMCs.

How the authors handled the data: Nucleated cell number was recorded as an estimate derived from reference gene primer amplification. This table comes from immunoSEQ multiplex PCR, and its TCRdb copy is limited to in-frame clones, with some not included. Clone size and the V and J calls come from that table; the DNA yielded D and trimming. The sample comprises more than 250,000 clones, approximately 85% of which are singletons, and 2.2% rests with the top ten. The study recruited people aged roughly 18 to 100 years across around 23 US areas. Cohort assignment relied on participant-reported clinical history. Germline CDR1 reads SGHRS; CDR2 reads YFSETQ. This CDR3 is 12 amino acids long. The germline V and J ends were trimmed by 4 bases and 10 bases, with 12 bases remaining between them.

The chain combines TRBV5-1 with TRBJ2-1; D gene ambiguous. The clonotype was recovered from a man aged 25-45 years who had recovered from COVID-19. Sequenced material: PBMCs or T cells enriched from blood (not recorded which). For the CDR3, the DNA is TGCGCCAGCAGCCCACCAGACTGGGAGCAGTTCTTC. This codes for CASSPPDWEQFF.